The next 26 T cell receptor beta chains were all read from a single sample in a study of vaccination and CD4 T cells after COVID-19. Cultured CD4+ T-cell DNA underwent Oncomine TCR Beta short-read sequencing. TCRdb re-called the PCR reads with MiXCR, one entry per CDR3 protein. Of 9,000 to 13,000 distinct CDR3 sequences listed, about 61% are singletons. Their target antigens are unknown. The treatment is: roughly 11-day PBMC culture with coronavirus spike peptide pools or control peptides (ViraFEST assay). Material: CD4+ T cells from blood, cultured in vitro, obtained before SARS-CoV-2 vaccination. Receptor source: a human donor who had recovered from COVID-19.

CDR3 DNA sequence: TGTGCCAGCAGCTTATCGGGTCAGGTTGCTCAGCCCCAGCATTTT. This codes for CASSLSGQVAQPQHF. V gene TRBV7-8 combines with J gene TRBJ1-5; the D is unclear. Germline CDR1 SGHVS, CDR2 FQNEAQ. Trimming stripped 2 bases from V and 6 bases from J, with 14 bases between. This CDR3 has 15 amino acids. Complete variable domain (other parts from reference TRBV7-8 and TRBJ1-5): GAGVSQSPRYKVAKRGQDVALRCDPISGHVSLFWYQQALGQGPEFLTYFQNEAQLDKSGLPSDRFFAERPEGSVSTLKIQRTQQEDSAVYLCASSLSGQVAQPQHFGDGTRLSIL.

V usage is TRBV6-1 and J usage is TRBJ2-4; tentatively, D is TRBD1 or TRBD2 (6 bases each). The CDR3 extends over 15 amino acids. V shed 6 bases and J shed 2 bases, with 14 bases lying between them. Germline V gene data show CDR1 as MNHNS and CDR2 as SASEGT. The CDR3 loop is CASSLRRDTKNIQYF. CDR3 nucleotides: TGTGCCAGCAGCCTCCGGAGGGACACCAAAAACATTCAGTACTTC.

The CDR3 nucleotides read TGTGCCACCAGCAGAGATTGGCGGGACTCCTACAATGAGCAGTTCTTC. Its translation: CATSRDWRDSYNEQFF. The rearrangement joins TRBV15 to TRBJ2-1; a weak D match, TRBD2 (6 bases). The CDR3 loop spans 16 amino acids. The germline CDR1 and CDR2 sequences are LNHNV and YYDKDF (reference sequence). Trimming shortened V by 0 bases and J by 0 bases, and 9 bases separated the two germline ends. The whole variable domain, remainder taken from reference TRBV15 and TRBJ2-1, is DAMVIQNPRYQVTQFGKPVTLSCSQTLNHNVMYWYQQKSSQAPKLLFHYYDKDFNNEADTPDNFQSRRPNTSFCFLDIRSPGLGDTAMYLCATSRDWRDSYNEQFFGPGTRLTVL.

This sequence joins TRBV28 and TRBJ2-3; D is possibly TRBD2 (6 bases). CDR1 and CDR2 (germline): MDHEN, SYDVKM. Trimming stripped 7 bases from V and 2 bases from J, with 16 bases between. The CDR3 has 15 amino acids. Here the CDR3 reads CASKLAGALTDTQYF. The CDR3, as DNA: TGTGCCAGCAAACTAGCTGGGGCCCTCACAGATACGCAGTATTTT.

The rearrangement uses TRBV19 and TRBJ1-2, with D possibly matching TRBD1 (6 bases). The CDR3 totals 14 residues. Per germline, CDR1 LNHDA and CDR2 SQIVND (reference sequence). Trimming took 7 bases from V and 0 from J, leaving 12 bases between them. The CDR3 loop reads CASIPSGANYGYTF. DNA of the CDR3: TGTGCCAGTATCCCCTCAGGGGCTAACTATGGCTACACCTTC.

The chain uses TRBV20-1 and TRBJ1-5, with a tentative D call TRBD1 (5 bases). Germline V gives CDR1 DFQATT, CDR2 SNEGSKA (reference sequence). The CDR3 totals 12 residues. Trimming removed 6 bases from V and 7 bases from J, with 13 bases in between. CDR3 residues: CSANRDQQPQHF. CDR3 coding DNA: TGCAGTGCAAACCGGGACCAGCAGCCCCAGCATTTT.

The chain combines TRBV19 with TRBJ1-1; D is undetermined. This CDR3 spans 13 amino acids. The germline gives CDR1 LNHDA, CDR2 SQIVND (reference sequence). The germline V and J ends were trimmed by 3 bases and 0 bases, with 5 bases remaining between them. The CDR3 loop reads CASSIEVNTEAFF. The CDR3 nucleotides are TGTGCCAGTAGTATTGAGGTGAACACTGAAGCTTTCTTT.

DNA of the CDR3: TGCGCCAGCAGTCAATTGGTCCGGGGGAATCAGCCCCAGCATTTT. The encoded protein is CASSQLVRGNQPQHF. The V gene is TRBV23-1, the J gene TRBJ1-5; tentatively, D is TRBD1 (5 bases). TRBV23-1 carries the ORF label, with uncertain function. The CDR3 spans 15 residues. Trimming removed 1 base from V and 4 bases from J, with 11 bases in between.

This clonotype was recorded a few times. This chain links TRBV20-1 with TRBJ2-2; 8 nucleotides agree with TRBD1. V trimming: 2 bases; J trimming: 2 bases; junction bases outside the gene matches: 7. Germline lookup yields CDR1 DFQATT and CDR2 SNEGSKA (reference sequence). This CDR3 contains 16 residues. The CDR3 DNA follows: TGCAGTGCTAGACCCACGGACAGGGCAAACACCGGGGAGCTGTTTTTT. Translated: CSARPTDRANTGELFF.

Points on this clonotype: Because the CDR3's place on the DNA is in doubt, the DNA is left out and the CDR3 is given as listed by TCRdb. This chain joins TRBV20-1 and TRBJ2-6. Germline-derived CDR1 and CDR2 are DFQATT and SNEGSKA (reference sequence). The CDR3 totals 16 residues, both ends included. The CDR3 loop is CSARPQVGTGANVPTF.

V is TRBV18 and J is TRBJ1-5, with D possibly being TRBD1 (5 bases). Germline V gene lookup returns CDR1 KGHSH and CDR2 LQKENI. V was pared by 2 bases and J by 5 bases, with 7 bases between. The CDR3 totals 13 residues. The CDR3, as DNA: TGTGCCAGCTCACCAGAGGGGTATCAGCCCCAGCATTTT. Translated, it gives CASSPEGYQPQHF.

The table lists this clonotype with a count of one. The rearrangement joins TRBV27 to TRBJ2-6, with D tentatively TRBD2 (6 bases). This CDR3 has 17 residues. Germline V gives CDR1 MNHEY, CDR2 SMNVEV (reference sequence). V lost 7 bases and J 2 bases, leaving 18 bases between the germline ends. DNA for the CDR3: TGTGCCAGCACCCGCCTGATGGGGGGTACTGGGGCCAACGTCCTGACTTTC. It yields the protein CASTRLMGGTGANVLTF.

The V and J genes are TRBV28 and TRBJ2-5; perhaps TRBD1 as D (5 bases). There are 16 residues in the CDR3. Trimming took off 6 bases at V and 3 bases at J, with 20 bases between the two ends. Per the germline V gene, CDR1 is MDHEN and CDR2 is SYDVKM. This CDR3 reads CASRTPKGSAKETQYF. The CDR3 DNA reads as TGTGCCAGCAGAACCCCAAAGGGGTCGGCCAAAGAGACCCAGTACTTC.

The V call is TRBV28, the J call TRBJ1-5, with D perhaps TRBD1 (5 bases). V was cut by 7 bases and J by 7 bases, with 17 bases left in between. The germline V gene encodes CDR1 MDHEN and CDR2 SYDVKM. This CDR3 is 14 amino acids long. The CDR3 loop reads CASTLSGGWQPQHF. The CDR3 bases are TGTGCCAGCACCCTCTCGGGGGGTTGGCAGCCCCAGCATTTT.

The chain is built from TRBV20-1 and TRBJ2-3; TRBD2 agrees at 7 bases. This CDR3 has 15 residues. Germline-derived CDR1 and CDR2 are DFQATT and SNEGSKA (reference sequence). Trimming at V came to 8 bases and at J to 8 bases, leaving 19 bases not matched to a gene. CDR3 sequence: CSTDDGRTLGGTQYF. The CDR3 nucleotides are TGCAGTACAGACGACGGGAGGACTTTAGGCGGTACGCAGTATTTT.

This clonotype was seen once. This CDR3 is CASSLGQGVETQYF. CDR3 in DNA: TGTGCCAGCAGCTTGGGACAGGGGGTAGAGACCCAGTACTTC. This chain links TRBV7-2 with TRBJ2-5, with 11 bases aligning to TRBD1. This CDR3 comprises 14 residues. Germline loops: CDR1 SGHTA, CDR2 FQGNSA. V shed 3 bases and J 4 bases; nucleotides not matched to a gene: 1.

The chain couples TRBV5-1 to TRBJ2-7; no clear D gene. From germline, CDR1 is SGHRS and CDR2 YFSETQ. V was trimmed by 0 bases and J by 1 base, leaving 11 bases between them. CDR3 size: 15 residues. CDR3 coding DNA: TGCGCCAGCAGCTTGGTGTTAGGGTCGTCCTACGAGCAGTACTTC. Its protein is CASSLVLGSSYEQYF. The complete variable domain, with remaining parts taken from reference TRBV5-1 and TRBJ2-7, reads KAGVTQTPRYLIKTRGQQVTLSCSPISGHRSVSWYQQTPGQGLQFLFEYFSETQRNKGNFPGRFSGRQFSNSRSEMNVSTLELGDSALYLCASSLVLGSSYEQYFGPGTRLTVT.

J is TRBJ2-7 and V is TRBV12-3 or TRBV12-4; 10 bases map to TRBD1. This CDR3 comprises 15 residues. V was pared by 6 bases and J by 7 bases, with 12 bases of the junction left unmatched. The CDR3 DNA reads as TGTGCCAGCAGGAGGAACTTGGGACAGGGGCAGGAGCAGTACTTC. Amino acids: CASRRNLGQGQEQYF.

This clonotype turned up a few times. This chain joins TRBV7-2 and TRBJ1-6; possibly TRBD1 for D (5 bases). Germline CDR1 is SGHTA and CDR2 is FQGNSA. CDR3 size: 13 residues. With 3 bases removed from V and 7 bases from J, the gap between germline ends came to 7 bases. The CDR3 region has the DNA TGTGCCAGCAGCTTGGGACCAAATTCACCCCTCCACTTT. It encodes CASSLGPNSPLHF.

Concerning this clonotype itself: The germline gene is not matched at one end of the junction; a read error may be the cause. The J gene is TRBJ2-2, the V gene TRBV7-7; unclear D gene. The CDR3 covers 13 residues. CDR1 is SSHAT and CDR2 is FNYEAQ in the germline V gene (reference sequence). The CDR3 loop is CASSPQNTGELFF. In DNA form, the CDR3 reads TGTGCTAGCAGCCCCCAGAACACCGGGGAGCTGTTTTTT.

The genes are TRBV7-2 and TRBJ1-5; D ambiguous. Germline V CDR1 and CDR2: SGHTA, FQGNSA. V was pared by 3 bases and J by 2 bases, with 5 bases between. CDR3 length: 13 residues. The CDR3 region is CASSLVGNQPQHF. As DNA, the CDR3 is TGTGCCAGCAGCTTGGTAGGCAATCAGCCCCAGCATTTT.

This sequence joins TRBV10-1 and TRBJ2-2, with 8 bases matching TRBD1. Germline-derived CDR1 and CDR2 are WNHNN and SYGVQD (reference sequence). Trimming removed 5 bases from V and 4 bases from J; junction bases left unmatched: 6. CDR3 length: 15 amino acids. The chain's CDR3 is CASSPGTGLTGELFF. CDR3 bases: TGCGCCAGCAGTCCCGGGACAGGACTCACCGGGGAGCTGTTTTTT.

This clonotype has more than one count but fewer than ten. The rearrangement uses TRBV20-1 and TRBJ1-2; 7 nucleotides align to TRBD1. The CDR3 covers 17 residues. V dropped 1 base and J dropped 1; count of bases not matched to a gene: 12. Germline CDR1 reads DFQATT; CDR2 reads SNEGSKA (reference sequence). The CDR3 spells CSARAGTRDSLNYGYTF. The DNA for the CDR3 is TGCAGTGCTAGAGCCGGCACCCGGGACAGCCTTAACTATGGCTACACCTTC.

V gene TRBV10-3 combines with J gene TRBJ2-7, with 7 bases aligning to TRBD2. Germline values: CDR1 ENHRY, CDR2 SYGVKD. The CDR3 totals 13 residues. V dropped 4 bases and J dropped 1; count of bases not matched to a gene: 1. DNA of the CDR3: TGTGCCATCAGTGCAGCGGGATCCTACGAGCAGTACTTC. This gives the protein CAISAAGSYEQYF.

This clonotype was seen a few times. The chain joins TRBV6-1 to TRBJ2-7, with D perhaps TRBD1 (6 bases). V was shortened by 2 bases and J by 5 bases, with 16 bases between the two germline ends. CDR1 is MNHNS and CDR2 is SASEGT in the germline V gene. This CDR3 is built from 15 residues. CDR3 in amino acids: CASSEQLRAGDEQYF. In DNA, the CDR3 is TGTGCCAGCAGTGAACAACTTCGGGCAGGGGACGAGCAGTACTTC.

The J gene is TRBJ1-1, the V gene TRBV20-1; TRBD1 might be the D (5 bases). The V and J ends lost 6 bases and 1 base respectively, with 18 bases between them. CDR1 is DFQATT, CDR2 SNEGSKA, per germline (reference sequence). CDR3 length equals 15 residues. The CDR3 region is CSAGWLGGRNTEAFF. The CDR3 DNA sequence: TGCAGTGCAGGATGGCTCGGGGGGAGGAACACTGAAGCTTTCTTT.